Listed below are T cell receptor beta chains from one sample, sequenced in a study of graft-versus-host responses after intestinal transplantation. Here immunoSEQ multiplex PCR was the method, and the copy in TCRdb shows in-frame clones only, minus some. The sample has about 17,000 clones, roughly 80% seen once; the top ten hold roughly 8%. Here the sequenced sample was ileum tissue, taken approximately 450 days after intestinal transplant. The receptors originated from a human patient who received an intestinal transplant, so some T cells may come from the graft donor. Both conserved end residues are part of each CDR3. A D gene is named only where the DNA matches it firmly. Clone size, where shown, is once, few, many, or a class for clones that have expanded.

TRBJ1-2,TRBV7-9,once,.,CASSQTLTWEGYTF,TGTGCCAGCAGCCAAACCCTTACCTGGGAGGGCTACACCTTC
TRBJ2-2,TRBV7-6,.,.,CASGQKGLNTGELFF,TGTGCCAGCGGACAGAAGGGACTAAACACCGGGGAGCTGTTTTTT
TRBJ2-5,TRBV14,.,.,CASSPLFWSVQTQYF,TGTGCCAGCAGCCCACTATTTTGGTCAGTTCAGACCCAGTACTTC
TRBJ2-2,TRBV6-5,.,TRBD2,CASSRLAGGTGELFF,TGTGCCAGCAGCCGACTAGCGGGAGGGACCGGGGAGCTGTTTTTT
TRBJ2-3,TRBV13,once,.,CASSSYLDTGLGDTQYF,TGTGCCAGCAGCTCCTACTTAGACACGGGGCTTGGAGATACGCAGTATTTT
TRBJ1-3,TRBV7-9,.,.,CASPPPGRLSGNTIYF,TGTGCCAGCCCCCCCCCGGGACGCCTCTCTGGAAACACCATATATTTT
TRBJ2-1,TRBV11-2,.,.,CASSLEAYEQFF,TGTGCCAGCAGCTTAGAGGCCTATGAGCAGTTCTTC
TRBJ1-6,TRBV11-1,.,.,CASSLERGGSPLHF,TGTGCCAGCAGCTTAGAACGGGGCGGTTCACCCCTCCACTTT
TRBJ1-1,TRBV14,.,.,CASSQGRAFEAFF,TGTGCCAGCAGCCAGGGCAGGGCCTTTGAAGCTTTCTTT
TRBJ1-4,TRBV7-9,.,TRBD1,CASSSGQLGTGGEKLFF,TGTGCCAGCAGCTCAGGTCAACTTGGGACAGGGGGTGAAAAACTGTTTTTT
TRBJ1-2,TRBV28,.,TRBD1,CATEGAANYGYTF,TGTGCCACCGAGGGGGCAGCAAACTATGGCTACACCTTC
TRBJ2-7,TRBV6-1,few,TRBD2,CASSEALAGAYEQYF,TGTGCCAGCAGTGAAGCGTTAGCGGGGGCCTACGAGCAGTACTTC
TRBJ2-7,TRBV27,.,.,CASSIIGVRAYEQYF,TGTGCCAGCAGTATTATCGGGGTGCGCGCCTACGAGCAGTACTTC
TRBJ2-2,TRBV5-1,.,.,CASRESANTGELFF,TGCGCCAGCAGGGAGTCCGCGAACACCGGGGAGCTGTTTTTT
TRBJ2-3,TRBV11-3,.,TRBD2,CASSLGTSGVTDTQYF,TGTGCCAGCAGTCTAGGGACTAGCGGGGTCACAGATACGCAGTATTTT
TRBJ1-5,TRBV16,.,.,CASSHQSQPQHF,TGTGCCAGCAGCCATCAGAGTCAGCCCCAGCATTTT
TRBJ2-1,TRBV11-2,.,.,CASSLMGGEYNEQFF,TGTGCCAGCAGCTTAATGGGCGGGGAATACAATGAGCAGTTCTTC
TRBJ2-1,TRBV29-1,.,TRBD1,CSVGGGQGDNEQFF,TGCAGCGTTGGGGGAGGACAGGGGGATAATGAGCAGTTCTTC
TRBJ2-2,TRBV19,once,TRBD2,CASRQSPAGGTGELFF,TGTGCCAGTAGACAGAGTCCTGCGGGGGGCACCGGGGAGCTGTTTTTT
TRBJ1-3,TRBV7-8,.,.,CASSLLGRVTGNTIYF,TGTGCCAGCAGCTTATTGGGCCGAGTAACTGGAAACACCATATATTTT
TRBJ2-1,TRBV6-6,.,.,CASSYSIAQSNEQFF,TGTGCCAGCAGTTACTCGATTGCCCAGTCCAATGAGCAGTTCTTC
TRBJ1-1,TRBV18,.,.,CASSPPPGAPGAFF,TGTGCCAGCTCACCACCGCCAGGGGCCCCGGGTGCTTTCTTT
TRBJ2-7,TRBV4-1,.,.,CASSQDPTGVYEQYF,TGCGCCAGCAGCCAAGATCCGACGGGGGTCTACGAGCAGTACTTC
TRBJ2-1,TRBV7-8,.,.,CASSPRADSNEQFF,TGTGCCAGCAGCCCCCGGGCAGACTCCAATGAGCAGTTCTTC
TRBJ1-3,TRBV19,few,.,CASSIRQRRNTIYF,TGTGCCAGTAGTATACGACAGCGGAGAAACACCATATATTTT
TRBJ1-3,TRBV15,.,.,CATSREGRVPSGNTIYF,TGTGCCACCAGCAGAGAAGGGCGGGTACCCTCTGGAAACACCATATATTTT
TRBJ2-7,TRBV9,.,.,CASSAQVNYEQYF,TGTGCCAGCAGCGCGCAGGTTAACTACGAGCAGTACTTC
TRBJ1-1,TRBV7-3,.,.,CASSPQPNTEAFF,TGTGCCAGCAGCCCCCAACCGAACACTGAAGCTTTCTTT
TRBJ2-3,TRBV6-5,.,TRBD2,CASSPPGGAPDTQYF,TGTGCCAGCAGCCCCCCGGGGGGGGCCCCAGATACGCAGTATTTT
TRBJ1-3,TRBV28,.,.,CASSLWEGTGNTIYF,TGTGCCAGCAGTTTATGGGAGGGGACTGGAAACACCATATATTTT
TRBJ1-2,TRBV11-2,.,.,CASSLLGVGTNYGYTF,TGTGCCAGCAGCTTGTTGGGGGTTGGGACTAACTATGGCTACACCTTC
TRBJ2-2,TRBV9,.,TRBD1,CASSVSGTGYTGELFF,TGTGCCAGCAGCGTTAGTGGGACAGGGTACACCGGGGAGCTGTTTTTT
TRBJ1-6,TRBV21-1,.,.,CASSASSGQGNSPLHF,TGTGCCAGCAGCGCATCCTCGGGACAAGGTAATTCACCCCTCCACTTT
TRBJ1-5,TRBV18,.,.,CASSPRTSNQPQHF,TGTGCCAGCTCACCCCGGACCAGCAATCAGCCCCAGCATTTT
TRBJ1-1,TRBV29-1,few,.,CSVGAELNTEAFF,TGCAGCGTTGGCGCGGAACTGAACACTGAAGCTTTCTTT
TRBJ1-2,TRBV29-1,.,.,CSVVSRNYGYTF,TGCAGCGTTGTGAGTCGGAACTATGGCTACACCTTC
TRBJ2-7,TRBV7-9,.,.,CASSGGLISYEQYF,TGTGCCAGCAGCGGGGGTTTAATCTCCTACGAGCAGTACTTC
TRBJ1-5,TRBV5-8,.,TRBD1,CASSLSGTGGNSNQPQHF,TGTGCCAGCAGCTTGTCTGGGACAGGCGGTAATAGCAATCAGCCCCAGCATTTT
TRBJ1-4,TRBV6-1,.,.,CASRVDTSLMKGLFF,TGTGCCAGCAGGGTTGACACCTCTCTAATGAAAGGACTGTTTTTT
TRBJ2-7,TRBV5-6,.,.,CASRHGPAGEQYF,TGTGCCAGCAGACACGGCCCCGCGGGCGAGCAATACTTC